Below are 15 T cell receptor beta chains sequenced from a single sample in a study of blood T cells in healthy people across ages. PCR was performed a second time for roughly 6 to 12 cycles using a sample-barcoded 5' primer and a J-beta primer mix. TCRdb used MiXCR to reprocess the 5' RACE reads, holding one entry per CDR3 protein. The profile shows roughly 900,000 distinct CDR3 sequences, approximately 49% of them singletons. Sequencing input: blood. These receptors originate from a man aged 30-40 years in good health.

This chain's CDR3 is CASSPQGRFGYTF. The CDR3, as DNA: TGTGCCAGCAGCCCACAGGGTCGGTTTGGCTACACCTTC. The chain couples TRBV28 to TRBJ1-2; a weak D match, TRBD1 (6 bases). CDR3 length equals 13 residues. Deletions cut 6 bases from V and 7 bases from J, with 15 bases between. The germline V gene encodes CDR1 MDHEN and CDR2 SYDVKM.

This clonotype was counted a few times. The V and J genes are TRBV7-2 and TRBJ2-3; tentatively, D is TRBD2 (7 bases). V was clipped by 5 bases and J by 5 bases, with 14 bases between them. Germline loops: CDR1 SGHTA, CDR2 FQGNSA. CDR3 size: 14 residues. The CDR3 loop reads CASSPRGGKDTQYF. The CDR3 bases are TGTGCCAGCAGCCCGAGGGGGGGTAAAGATACGCAGTATTTT.

The chain recombines TRBV7-2 with TRBJ1-2, with D possibly matching TRBD1 (5 bases). Between the trimmed V and J ends, which lost 1 base and 2 bases, there was a span of 11 bases. The CDR3 has 15 amino acids. The germline CDR1 and CDR2 sequences are SGHTA and FQGNSA. The CDR3 sequence is CASSLDRQANYGYTF. The CDR3 region has the DNA TGTGCCAGCAGCTTAGACAGGCAGGCCAACTATGGCTACACCTTC.

This clonotype was counted between two and nine times. V is TRBV6-2 or TRBV6-3 and J is TRBJ1-5; weak D call: TRBD1 (5 bases). The CDR3 loop spans 13 amino acids. V was clipped by 10 bases and J by 0 bases, with 10 bases between them. CDR1 and CDR2 (germline): MNHEY, SVGEGT. The CDR3 loop reads CATGHDSNQPQHF. In DNA form, the CDR3 reads TGTGCCACCGGACACGATAGCAATCAGCCCCAGCATTTT.

This clonotype has more than one count but fewer than ten. V and J are TRBV7-2 and TRBJ2-5, with D possibly TRBD1 on 6 matching bases. The germline gives CDR1 SGHTA, CDR2 FQGNSA. The V end was cut by 1 base, the J end by 12 bases, with 12 bases between. This CDR3 contains 12 residues. The CDR3 loop reads CASSLETGYEYF. The CDR3 nucleotides read TGTGCCAGCAGCTTAGAAACAGGGTATGAGTACTTC.

The chain carries TRBV11-2 and TRBJ2-1; no clear D. Between the trimmed V and J ends, which lost 4 bases and 6 bases, there was a span of 13 bases. The CDR3 covers 14 residues. Germline assignment: CDR1 SGHAT and CDR2 FQNNGV. CDR3 sequence reads: CASSSSRAGNEQFF. The CDR3 region has the DNA TGTGCCAGCAGCTCCTCCCGAGCAGGCAATGAGCAGTTCTTC.

The chain recombines TRBV24-1 with TRBJ1-2; D is possibly TRBD1 (5 bases). The CDR3 loop spans 13 amino acids. Trimming shortened V by 7 bases and J by 7 bases, and 15 bases separated the two germline ends. From germline, CDR1 is KGHDR and CDR2 SFDVKD. CDR3 bases: TGTGCCACCAGAACAGGCCCCGACGGTGGCTACACCTTC. It codes for CATRTGPDGGYTF.

The chain is built from TRBV20-1 and TRBJ2-5, with D perhaps TRBD1 (5 bases). The V gene's germline CDR1 is DFQATT and CDR2 SNEGSKA (reference sequence). V dropped 8 bases and J dropped 2 bases, with 15 bases sitting between them. The CDR3 extends over 13 amino acids. The CDR3 coding sequence is TGCAGTCCCAGCCGACAGTTACAAGAGACCCAGTACTTC. This translates into CSPSRQLQETQYF.

The J gene is TRBJ1-1, the V gene TRBV4-1; D is perhaps TRBD1 (6 bases). CDR3 length: 14 residues. V lost 4 bases, J lost 4 bases, and 13 bases lay in between. From germline, CDR1 is MGHRA and CDR2 YSYEKL. CDR3 loop: CASSPSTGTTEAFF. CDR3 bases: TGCGCCAGCAGCCCCTCCACAGGGACCACTGAAGCTTTCTTT.

The V call is TRBV12-3 or TRBV12-4, the J call TRBJ2-3; D remains ambiguous. CDR3 length: 16 amino acids. V lost 8 bases and J 1 base, leaving 19 bases between the germline ends. CDR3: CASGLRKKLGTDTQYF. The CDR3 DNA sequence: TGTGCCAGCGGCCTGCGGAAGAAACTGGGCACAGATACGCAGTATTTT.

V and J are TRBV6-5 and TRBJ1-6; TRBD1 might be the D (5 bases). V lost 2 bases to trimming and J lost 7 bases, with 15 bases between them. Germline V gives CDR1 MNHEY, CDR2 SVGAGI. The CDR3 contains 16 residues. The CDR3 is CASSYRGQLTNSPLHF. CDR3 sequence (DNA): TGTGCCAGCAGTTACAGGGGCCAACTGACAAATTCACCCCTCCACTTT.

The chain recombines TRBV18 with TRBJ1-2; D possibly corresponds to TRBD1 (5 bases). Germline V CDR1 and CDR2: KGHSH, LQKENI. The CDR3 sequence is 13 residues long. The germline V and J ends were trimmed by 8 bases and 5 bases, with 15 bases remaining between them. The CDR3 nucleotides read TGTGCCAGCGTAGAGGGGCAGCAGTATGGCTACACCTTC. It encodes CASVEGQQYGYTF. Full variable domain (rest looked up from reference TRBV18 and TRBJ1-2): NAGVMQNPRHLVRRRGQEARLRCSPMKGHSHVYWYRQLPEEGLKFMVYLQKENIIDESGMPKERFSAEFPKEGPSILRIQQVVRGDSAAYFCASVEGQQYGYTFGSGTRLTVV.

The V gene is TRBV28, the J gene TRBJ1-2; D unresolved. The CDR3 runs 13 residues. From germline, CDR1 is MDHEN and CDR2 SYDVKM. The V and J ends lost 7 bases and 9 bases respectively, with 18 bases between them. The chain's CDR3 is CASNNPLKDSYTF. The CDR3 nucleotides are TGTGCCAGCAATAATCCCCTTAAGGATAGCTACACCTTC.

This chain connects TRBV12-3 or TRBV12-4 to TRBJ1-2, with 7 nucleotides matching TRBD1. This CDR3 region has 15 residues. V lost 1 base and J lost 7; bases outside the gene matches: 9. The CDR3 loop reads CASSLGGRGRGGYTF. CDR3 DNA: TGTGCCAGCAGTTTAGGGGGCAGGGGGAGAGGTGGCTACACCTTC.

The V call is TRBV6-5, the J call TRBJ1-5, with no clear D. The CDR3 consists of 15 residues. Trimming pared 2 bases from V and 0 bases from J, leaving 8 bases between. Per germline, CDR1 MNHEY and CDR2 SVGAGI. In nucleotides, the CDR3 is TGTGCCAGCAGTTACGGGAGGGATAGCAATCAGCCCCAGCATTTT. Translated: CASSYGRDSNQPQHF.